This TCR beta chain comes out of a study of OX40 agonist ivuxolimab in advanced cancers. Here immunoSEQ multiplex PCR was the method, and the copy in TCRdb shows in-frame clones only, minus some. The sample lists tens of thousands of clones, 80% to 95% occurring once. Study-level findings and limits: People who partly responded at 0.1-3.0 mg/kg had some of the least clonal expansion seen.

With regard to this clone: What it binds is not known.

Between the trimmed V and J ends, which lost 3 bases and 10 bases, there was a span of 18 bases. Per the germline V gene, CDR1 is MNHEY and CDR2 is SMNVEV (reference sequence). This CDR3 is 15 amino acids long. The clonotype originates from an adult with an advanced solid tumor such as melanoma, head and neck, liver or kidney cancer. Sample: CD4+ or CD8+ T cells sorted from blood, taken in a trial of the OX40 agonist ivuxolimab. V and J are TRBV27 and TRBJ1-4; D unclear. The CDR3 here is CASSFLTPRAGKLFF. CDR3 DNA: TGTGCCAGCAGTTTTCTTACCCCCCGAGCCGGAAAACTGTTTTTT.